The present T cell receptor (beta chain) was sequenced within a study of CD8 T cells in Susac syndrome. Study summary: Among the Susac syndrome patients sequenced, five or six had active disease and under 10 were in remission.

Reverse transcription used about 0.45 to 1 ug RNA and random hexamers. TCRdb ran MiXCR on the immunoSEQ multiplex PCR reads and lists one entry per CDR3 protein. Among about 130,000 distinct CDR3 sequences, 85% to 95% were seen once, and the ten largest hold more than 0.15%. The CDR3 has 11 residues. The germline gives CDR1 SQVTM, CDR2 ANQGSEA. The ends were cut back, 3 bases at V and 6 bases at J, with 9 bases in the middle. The Susac syndrome patients fit the recently defined diagnostic criteria for definite or probable disease. Negative isolation was applied to CD8+ and CD4+ T cells, and FACS enrichment was applied to TEMRA cells.

The source is a human donor with Susac syndrome. The sequenced sample was CD8+ T cells from PBMCs. V and J are TRBV29-1 and TRBJ2-7; D uncertain. The CDR3 DNA is TGCAGCGTTGATGAGTCGGGCGAGCAGTACTTC. This gives the protein CSVDESGEQYF.